These T cell receptor beta chains were read from a single sample in a study of T-cell reconstitution after alpha-beta-depleted transplantation in children. TCRdb re-called the PCR reads through MiXCR, storing one row per CDR3 protein. The repertoire holds some 140,000 distinct CDR3 sequences, 9.5% to 10% seen once, with less than 25% in the top ten. The specimen comprised PBMCs, mostly from graft donor cells, sampled 180 days after TCRalphabeta/CD19-depleted stem cell transplant. These receptors were taken from a girl under three years old who had a stem cell transplant for combined immunodeficiency, so the T cells may come from the graft donor. Both conserved end residues are part of each CDR3. D genes are given only for firm matches. Size is stated for part of the rows, as once, few or many counts, or as a class when the clone is expanded.

NA TRBJ1-1 few TRBV12-3/TRBV12-4 CASTWGGLNTEAFF TGTGCCAGCACCTGGGGAGGTCTGAACACTGAAGCTTTCTTT
NA TRBJ1-1 NA TRBV9 CASSVGTVMNTEAFF TGTGCCAGCAGCGTAGGAACAGTGATGAACACTGAAGCTTTCTTT
NA TRBJ1-4 few TRBV5-5 CASSLMRATNEKLFF TGTGCCAGCAGCTTGATGCGGGCAACTAATGAAAAACTGTTTTTT
TRBD2 TRBJ2-3 few TRBV29-1 CSVEDLWTSGRGTDTQYF TGCAGCGTTGAAGATCTTTGGACTAGCGGACGAGGGACAGATACGCAGTATTTT
NA TRBJ2-1 few TRBV5-1 CASSFGWRSYEQFF TGCGCCAGCAGCTTTGGTTGGCGGAGCTATGAGCAGTTCTTC
TRBD2 TRBJ2-5 NA TRBV3-1 CASCQARASGQTQYF TGTGCCTCCTGCCAAGCCCGGGCTAGCGGACAGACCCAGTACTTC
NA TRBJ2-1 few TRBV7-2 CASSLAIGTYNEQFF TGTGCCAGCAGCTTAGCGATCGGCACCTACAATGAGCAGTTCTTC
NA TRBJ2-3 NA TRBV27 CASSPGGTSTDTQYF TGTGCCAGCAGTCCTGGGGGTACCTCCACAGATACGCAGTATTTT
NA TRBJ2-5 NA TRBV20-1 CSALVLAPGQETQYF TGCAGTGCGCTCGTTCTGGCCCCAGGGCAAGAGACCCAGTACTTC
TRBD2 TRBJ2-1 NA TRBV27 CASRGTSGRANEQFF TGTGCCAGCAGGGGGACTAGCGGGAGGGCCAATGAGCAGTTCTTC
NA TRBJ2-7 NA TRBV5-6 CASSAGVSYEQYF TGTGCCAGCAGCGCCGGGGTTTCCTACGAGCAGTACTTC
NA TRBJ2-3 many TRBV27 CASTRRFMDTQYF TGTGCCAGCACCCGCAGGTTTATGGATACGCAGTATTTT
TRBD1 TRBJ1-2 few TRBV27 CASSLGTGVYGYTF TGTGCCAGCAGTTTAGGGACAGGGGTCTATGGCTACACCTTC
NA TRBJ2-5 many TRBV29-1 CSVLLGGGETQYF TGCAGCGTCCTGTTGGGGGGGGGCGAGACCCAGTACTTC
NA TRBJ2-3 NA TRBV10-3 CAIALLSTDTQYF TGTGCCATCGCGCTCTTAAGCACAGATACGCAGTATTTT
TRBD1 TRBJ1-1 NA TRBV7-2 CASSLTGLGTEAFF TGTGCCAGCAGCCTGACAGGGTTAGGCACTGAAGCTTTCTTT
NA TRBJ1-2 many TRBV5-1 CASSSRDGQANYGYTF TGCGCCAGCAGCTCCCGGGACGGGCAAGCTAACTATGGCTACACCTTC
NA TRBJ2-1 few TRBV24-1 CATRSSGYNEQFF TGTGCCACCAGGAGTTCGGGGTACAATGAGCAGTTCTTC
NA TRBJ2-7 few TRBV3-1 CASSQDWATYYEQYF TGTGCCAGCAGCCAAGACTGGGCTACTTACTACGAGCAGTACTTC
TRBD1 TRBJ1-1 few TRBV5-5 CASSWDRAGTTEAFF TGTGCCAGCAGCTGGGACAGGGCGGGAACCACTGAAGCTTTCTTT
TRBD2 TRBJ2-1 NA TRBV20-1 CSARGTSAFSYNEQFF TGCAGTGCTAGAGGGACTAGCGCTTTCTCCTACAATGAGCAGTTCTTC
NA TRBJ2-1 few TRBV20-1 CSAPGLYNEQFF TGCAGTGCCCCGGGACTCTACAATGAGCAGTTCTTC
NA TRBJ2-1 NA TRBV7-8 CASSLFARSSYNEQFF TGTGCCAGCAGCTTATTCGCCAGGAGCTCCTACAATGAGCAGTTCTTC
NA TRBJ1-5 many TRBV7-6 CASSLEQGRNQPQHF TGTGCCAGCAGCTTAGAACAGGGACGCAATCAGCCCCAGCATTTT
TRBD1 TRBJ2-7 NA TRBV7-2 CASSWDRSSYEQYF TGTGCCAGCAGCTGGGACAGGTCGTCCTACGAGCAGTACTTC
TRBD1 TRBJ1-1 many TRBV20-1 CSARGGRGDTEAFF TGCAGTGCCCGAGGGGGCAGGGGGGACACTGAAGCTTTCTTT
NA TRBJ2-7 few TRBV4-1 CASGGGVNEQYF TGCGCCAGCGGCGGGGGCGTCAACGAGCAGTACTTC
TRBD2 TRBJ2-2 many TRBV29-1 CSVGTSGNTGELFF TGCAGCGTCGGGACTAGCGGAAACACCGGGGAGCTGTTTTTT
NA TRBJ2-1 few TRBV5-1 CASRVSGYNEQFF TGCGCCAGCAGAGTTAGTGGGTACAATGAGCAGTTCTTC
NA TRBJ2-5 many TRBV5-1 CASSLVTTGYQETQYF TGCGCCAGCAGCTTGGTCACTACAGGGTACCAAGAGACCCAGTACTTC
NA TRBJ2-3 many TRBV3-1 CASSRGSGASTDTQYF TGTGCCAGCAGCCGGGGGAGTGGGGCGAGCACAGATACGCAGTATTTT
NA TRBJ2-3 few TRBV6-1 CASSWGPTDTQYF TGTGCCAGCAGTTGGGGCCCCACAGATACGCAGTATTTT
TRBD2 TRBJ2-1 few TRBV20-1 CSASKRSGGSSDEQFF TGCAGTGCCAGTAAACGAAGCGGGGGGTCGAGCGATGAGCAGTTCTTC
TRBD2 TRBJ2-2 few TRBV6-1 CASSRPGLGVFGELFF TGTGCCAGCAGTCGACCGGGACTAGGAGTTTTTGGGGAGCTGTTTTTT
NA TRBJ1-2 NA TRBV4-3 CASSQDLGGDLYGYTF TGCGCCAGCAGCCAAGATCTAGGGGGGGATTTATATGGCTACACCTTC
NA TRBJ2-2 few TRBV7-9 CASRLLVGTGELFF TGTGCCAGCAGGCTGCTAGTGGGGACCGGGGAGCTGTTTTTT
NA TRBJ2-2 NA TRBV29-1 CSVELDTGELFF TGCAGCGTTGAGCTCGACACCGGGGAGCTGTTTTTT
TRBD1 TRBJ1-1 NA TRBV20-1 CSTTGVTEAFF TGCAGTACGACAGGGGTGACTGAAGCTTTCTTT
NA TRBJ1-1 NA TRBV20-1 CSARDLEAFF TGCAGTGCTAGAGATTTAGAAGCTTTCTTT
TRBD1 TRBJ2-2 few TRBV5-1 CASSFPRQGYTGELFF TGCGCCAGCAGCTTCCCGCGACAGGGCTACACCGGGGAGCTGTTTTTT
NA TRBJ2-7 NA TRBV12-3/TRBV12-4 CASSLRGASYEQYF TGTGCCAGCAGTTTACGGGGGGCTTCCTACGAGCAGTACTTC
NA TRBJ2-3 many TRBV20-1 CSAALGQFTDTQYF TGCAGTGCTGCACTCGGACAGTTCACAGATACGCAGTATTTT
NA TRBJ1-5 once TRBV7-2 CASSSNSNQPQHF TGTGCCAGCAGCAGCAATAGCAATCAGCCCCAGCATTTT
NA TRBJ1-2 many TRBV7-2 CASSLSGGKLLF TGTGCCAGCAGCTTGTCTGGGGGCAAACTTCTCTTC
NA TRBJ1-2 few TRBV24-1 CATSRGQGGGYTF TGTGCCACCAGTCGAGGGCAGGGAGGCGGCTACACCTTC
NA TRBJ2-5 many TRBV12-5 CASGLAPEETQYF TGTGCTAGTGGTTTGGCACCCGAGGAGACCCAGTACTTC
NA TRBJ1-5 many TRBV20-1 CSARGPGGNQPQHF TGCAGTGCTAGAGGGCCCGGTGGGAATCAGCCCCAGCATTTT
NA TRBJ2-1 many TRBV20-1 CSASLYNEQFF TGCAGTGCTAGCCTTTACAATGAGCAGTTCTTC
TRBD1 TRBJ1-2 many TRBV20-1 CSANRDRGNYGYTF TGCAGTGCTAACCGGGACAGGGGGAACTATGGCTACACCTTC
NA TRBJ2-2 NA TRBV5-6 CASSFQGFRNTGELFF TGTGCCAGCAGCTTTCAAGGTTTCCGGAACACCGGGGAGCTGTTTTTT